This T cell receptor (beta chain) was documented in a study of vaccination and CD4 T cells after COVID-19. For the study at large: Each control culture was treated with a CEFX pool, an HIV-1 Nef pool, or no peptide.

A word on this clonotype: Its cognate antigen is unknown.

The Oncomine TCR Beta short-read assay sequenced DNA from cultured CD4+ T cells. TCRdb used MiXCR to reprocess the PCR reads, holding one entry per CDR3 protein. The sample lists 10,000 to 15,000 distinct CDR3 sequences; 65% to 85% were seen once. Specified treatment: approximately nine-day PBMC culture with coronavirus spike peptide pools or control peptides (ViraFEST assay). Study-wide results and caveats: The appearance of a median approximately 85% of reactive clones in convalescent patients occurred only post-vaccination.

After removal of 0 bases from V and 8 bases from J, the junction contained 7 bases not matched to a gene. Per germline, CDR1 MGHRA and CDR2 YSYEKL. The CDR3 consists of 17 residues. The gene calls are TRBV4-1 and TRBJ1-6; 10 bases line up with TRBD1. The sample comprised CD4+ T cells from blood, cultured in vitro. The TCR was taken from a human donor who had recovered from COVID-19. The CDR3 protein is CASSQDPRTGGDSPLHF. CDR3 sequence (DNA): TGCGCCAGCAGCCAAGATCCCCGGACAGGGGGTGATTCACCCCTCCACTTT.